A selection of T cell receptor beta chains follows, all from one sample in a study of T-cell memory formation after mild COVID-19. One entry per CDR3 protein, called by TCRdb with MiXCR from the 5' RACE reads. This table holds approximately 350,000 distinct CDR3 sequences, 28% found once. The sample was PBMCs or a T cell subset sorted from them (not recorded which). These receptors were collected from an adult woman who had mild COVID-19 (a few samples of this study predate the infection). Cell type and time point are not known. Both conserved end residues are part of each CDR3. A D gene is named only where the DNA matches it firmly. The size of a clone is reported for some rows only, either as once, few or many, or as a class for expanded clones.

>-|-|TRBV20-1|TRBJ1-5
CSARAGGHYSNQPQHF
TGCAGTGCTAGAGCGGGGGGCCATTATAGCAATCAGCCCCAGCATTTT
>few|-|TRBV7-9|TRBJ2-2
CASSFGEVGELFF
TGTGCCAGCAGCTTCGGGGAAGTGGGGGAGCTGTTTTTT
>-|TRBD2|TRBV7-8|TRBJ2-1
CASSPSGTSLKPVF
TGTGCCAGCAGCCCAAGCGGGACCTCCCTCAAACCGGTCTTC
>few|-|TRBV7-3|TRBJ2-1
CASSPLGGNEQFF
TGTGCCAGCAGCCCCTTGGGGGGCAATGAGCAGTTCTTC
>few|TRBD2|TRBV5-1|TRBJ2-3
CASSLALAGSTDTQYF
TGCGCCAGCAGCTTGGCCCTAGCGGGGAGCACAGATACGCAGTATTTT
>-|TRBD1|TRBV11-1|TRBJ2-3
CASSRNRGVGDTQYF
TGTGCCAGCAGCCGTAACAGGGGCGTCGGAGATACGCAGTATTTT
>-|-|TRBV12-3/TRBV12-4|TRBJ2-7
CASSGWGGASYEQYF
TGTGCCAGCAGCGGCTGGGGGGGCGCATCCTACGAGCAGTACTTC
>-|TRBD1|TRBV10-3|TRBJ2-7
CAISGTGSGEQYF
TGTGCCATCTCGGGGACAGGGTCGGGCGAGCAGTACTTC
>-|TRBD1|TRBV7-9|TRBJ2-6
CAGQGSGANVLTF
TGTGCCGGACAGGGTTCAGGGGCCAACGTCCTGACTTTC
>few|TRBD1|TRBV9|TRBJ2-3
CASSAGTGGDTQYF
TGTGCCAGCAGCGCCGGGACAGGGGGTGATACGCAGTATTTT
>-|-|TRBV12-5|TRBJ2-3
CASGLSGESVQYF
TGTGCTAGTGGTTTGTCGGGAGAGTCTGTGCAGTATTTT
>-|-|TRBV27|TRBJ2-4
CASSRDGPNIQYF
TGTGCCAGCAGTCGGGACGGGCCAAACATTCAGTACTTC
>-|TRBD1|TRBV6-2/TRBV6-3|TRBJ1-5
CASSYSGLGQGQPQHF
TGTGCCAGCAGTTACTCCGGTTTAGGACAGGGTCAGCCCCAGCATTTT
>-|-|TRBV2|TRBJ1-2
CASSEHGGFGSIGYTF
TGTGCCAGCAGTGAACACGGGGGTTTTGGTTCCATTGGCTACACCTTC
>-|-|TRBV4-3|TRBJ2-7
CASSQGYGLAYEQYF
TGCGCCAGCAGCCAAGGATATGGACTCGCCTACGAGCAGTACTTC
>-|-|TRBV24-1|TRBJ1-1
CATKPGHYAFF
TGTGCCACCAAGCCGGGACACTATGCTTTCTTT
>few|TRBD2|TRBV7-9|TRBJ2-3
CASKPGGLGADTQYF
TGTGCCAGCAAGCCGGGAGGTCTGGGGGCAGATACGCAGTATTTT
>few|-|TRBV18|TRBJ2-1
CASSPMQGSNEQFF
TGTGCCAGCTCACCAATGCAAGGGAGCAATGAGCAGTTCTTC
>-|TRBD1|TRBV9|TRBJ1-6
CASSVGDRNSPLHF
TGTGCCAGCAGCGTAGGGGACAGGAATTCACCCCTCCACTTT
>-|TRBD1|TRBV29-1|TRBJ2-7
CSVDTTGQGYIYEQYF
TGCAGCGTTGATACAACCGGACAGGGGTATATCTACGAGCAGTACTTC
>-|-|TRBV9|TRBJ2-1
CASSAAREMDNEQFF
TGTGCCAGCAGCGCCGCACGGGAGATGGACAATGAGCAGTTCTTC
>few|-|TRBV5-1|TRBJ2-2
CASSSNGVTGELFF
TGCGCCAGCAGCTCGAACGGCGTCACCGGGGAGCTGTTTTTT
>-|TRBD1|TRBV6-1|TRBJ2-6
CASTTGGSGANVLTF
TGTGCCAGCACCACAGGGGGTTCAGGGGCCAACGTCCTGACTTTC
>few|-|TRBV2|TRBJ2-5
CASSYHPWTETQYF
TGTGCCAGCAGTTATCACCCCTGGACAGAGACCCAGTACTTC
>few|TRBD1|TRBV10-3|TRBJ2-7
CAISVDRGPYEQYF
TGTGCCATCAGTGTTGACAGGGGACCATACGAGCAGTACTTC
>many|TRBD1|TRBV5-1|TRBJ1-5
CASSSGQGNQPQHF
TGCGCCAGCAGCTCCGGACAGGGGAATCAGCCCCAGCATTTT
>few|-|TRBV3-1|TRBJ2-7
CASAAGPSNEQYF
TGTGCCAGCGCCGCGGGGCCTTCCAACGAGCAGTACTTC
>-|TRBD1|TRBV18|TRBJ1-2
CASSPGQEYGYTF
TGTGCCAGCTCACCGGGACAGGAGTATGGCTACACCTTC
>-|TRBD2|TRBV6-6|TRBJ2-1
CASNLDGRPSYNEQFF
TGTGCCAGCAATCTTGACGGGAGGCCCTCCTACAATGAGCAGTTCTTC
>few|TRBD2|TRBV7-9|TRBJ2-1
CASSLAPGASGRPKDDNEQFF
TGTGCCAGCAGCTTAGCGCCGGGGGCTAGCGGGAGACCTAAGGACGACAATGAGCAGTTCTTC
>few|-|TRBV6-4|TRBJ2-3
CASSDYGSTDTQYF
TGTGCCAGCAGTGACTATGGGAGCACAGATACGCAGTATTTT
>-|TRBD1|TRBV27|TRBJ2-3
CASSGTGGSLFTDTQYF
TGTGCCAGTTCGGGGACAGGGGGTTCCCTTTTCACAGATACGCAGTATTTT
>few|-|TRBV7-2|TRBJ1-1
CASIQGVDTEAFF
TGTGCCAGCATCCAGGGTGTAGACACTGAAGCTTTCTTT
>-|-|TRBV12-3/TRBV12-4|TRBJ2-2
CASSTTEPGTGELFF
TGTGCCAGCAGCACGACAGAGCCTGGGACCGGGGAGCTGTTTTTT
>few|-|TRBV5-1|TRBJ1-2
CASSIRQAPGGDYGYTF
TGCGCCAGCAGCATTCGACAGGCCCCCGGCGGCGACTATGGCTACACCTTC
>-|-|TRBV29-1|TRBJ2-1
CSAVGNYNEQFF
TGCAGCGCCGTGGGGAACTACAATGAGCAGTTCTTC
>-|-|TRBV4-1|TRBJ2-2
CASSQQTTDLTGELFF
TGCGCCAGCAGCCAACAGACGACCGATCTGACCGGGGAGCTGTTTTTT
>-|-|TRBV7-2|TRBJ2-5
CASSLGRGPSGTQYF
TGTGCCAGCAGCTTAGGCCGGGGCCCCTCGGGGACCCAGTACTTC
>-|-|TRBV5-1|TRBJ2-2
CASSTGGRPVTGELFF
TGCGCCAGCAGTACCGGGGGTCGTCCGGTCACCGGGGAGCTGTTTTTT
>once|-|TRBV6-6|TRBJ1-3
CASNSAGNTIYF
TGTGCCAGCAATTCTGCTGGAAACACCATATATTTT
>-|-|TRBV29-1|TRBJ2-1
CSVEDAGRSYNEQFF
TGCAGCGTTGAGGACGCGGGTCGCTCCTACAATGAGCAGTTCTTC
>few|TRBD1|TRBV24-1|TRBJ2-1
CATSLTGVNEQFF
TGTGCCACCAGCCTAACAGGGGTCAATGAGCAGTTCTTC
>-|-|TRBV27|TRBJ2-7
CASSPAERWSSYEQYF
TGTGCCAGCAGTCCCGCCGAACGGTGGAGCTCCTACGAGCAGTACTTC
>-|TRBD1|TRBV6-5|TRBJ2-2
CATRQGGAGELFF
TGTGCCACTAGACAGGGGGGCGCCGGGGAGCTGTTTTTT
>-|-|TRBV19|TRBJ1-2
CASSIGADYGYTF
TGTGCCAGTAGTATTGGGGCCGACTATGGCTACACCTTC
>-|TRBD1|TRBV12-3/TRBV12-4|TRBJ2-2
CASSFRTGGTGELFF
TGTGCCAGCAGTTTCCGGACAGGAGGAACCGGGGAGCTGTTTTTT
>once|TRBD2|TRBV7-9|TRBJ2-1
CATPSSGDSYNEQFF
TGTGCCACGCCGTCTAGCGGAGACTCCTACAATGAGCAGTTCTTC
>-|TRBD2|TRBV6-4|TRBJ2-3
CATSRRGGATDTQYF
TGTGCCACCTCGCGGCGGGGGGGCGCCACAGATACGCAGTATTTT
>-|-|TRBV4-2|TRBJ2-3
CASSQDRLSSTDTQYF
TGTGCCAGCAGCCAAGATCGGTTGTCTAGCACAGATACGCAGTATTTT
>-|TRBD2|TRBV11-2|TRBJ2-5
CASRQSGARQETQYF
TGTGCCAGCAGACAAAGCGGGGCACGCCAAGAGACCCAGTACTTC
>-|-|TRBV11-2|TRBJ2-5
CASSLVTVLRETQYF
TGTGCCAGCAGCTTAGTTACTGTGCTGCGAGAGACCCAGTACTTC
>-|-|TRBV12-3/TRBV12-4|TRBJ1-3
CASNPTKDRAGNTIYF
TGTGCCAGCAACCCTACTAAAGACAGAGCTGGAAACACCATATATTTT
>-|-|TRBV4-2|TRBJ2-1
CASSPTGFHEQFF
TGTGCCAGCAGCCCCACTGGGTTCCATGAGCAGTTCTTC
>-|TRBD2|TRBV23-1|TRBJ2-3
CATPDSGSTDTQYF
TGCGCCACCCCGGATAGCGGGAGCACAGATACGCAGTATTTT
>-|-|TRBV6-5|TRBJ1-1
CASRRSSSAEAFF
TGTGCCAGCAGAAGATCTTCGTCGGCTGAAGCTTTCTTT
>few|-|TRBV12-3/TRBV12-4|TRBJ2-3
CASSLAGPTDTQYF
TGTGCCAGCAGTTTAGCGGGGCCCACAGATACGCAGTATTTT
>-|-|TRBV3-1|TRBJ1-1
CASSQVAGNEAFF
TGTGCCAGCAGCCAAGTGGCGGGGAATGAAGCTTTCTTT
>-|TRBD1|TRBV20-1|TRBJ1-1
CSVKGAANTEAFF
TGCAGTGTGAAGGGGGCGGCGAACACTGAAGCTTTCTTT
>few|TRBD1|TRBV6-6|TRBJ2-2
CASSYSQGATGELFF
TGTGCCAGCAGTTACTCGCAGGGGGCTACCGGGGAGCTGTTTTTT
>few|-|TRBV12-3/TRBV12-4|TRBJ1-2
CASSGGAQDYGYTF
TGTGCCAGCAGTGGGGGGGCGCAGGACTATGGCTACACCTTC